A single sample is the source of the 29 T cell receptor beta chains below, sequenced in a study of T cells in Graves' hyperthyroidism and ophthalmopathy. Amplification of TCR beta CDR3 regions used RNA as the template. HTBI primers were used for first-round RT-PCR of the TCR CDR3. One entry per CDR3 protein results from TCRdb running MiXCR on the multiplex PCR reads. The sample gives some 300,000 distinct CDR3 sequences, roughly 15% of which show up once; 33% is in the top ten. Sequencing was carried out using blood. These receptors were taken from a man aged 25-40 years with Graves' hyperthyroidism.

As regards this clonotype: This may be a read error, as it is one base from a much larger clone. The genes are TRBV27 and TRBJ2-3, with D possibly called TRBD1 or TRBD2 (5 bases each). Germline lookup yields CDR1 MNHEY and CDR2 SMNVEV (reference sequence). V dropped 8 bases and J dropped 3 bases, with 18 bases sitting between them. The CDR3 extends over 15 amino acids. The CDR3 loop is CASPLLGAGTDTQYF. In DNA, the CDR3 is TGTGCCAGCCCACTCCTCGGGGCAGGAACAGATACGCAGTATTTT.

The chain uses TRBV6-1 and TRBJ2-7; 12 bases align to TRBD2. This CDR3 region has 15 residues. Trimming cost V 3 bases and J 3 bases; bases outside gene matches: 3. Germline V gene sequence: CDR1 MNHNS, CDR2 SASEGT. In DNA form, the CDR3 reads TGTGCCAGCAGTGACCGACTAGCGGGAGACTACGAGCAGTACTTC. Its protein is CASSDRLAGDYEQYF.

This chain connects TRBV6-4 to TRBJ2-2; D may correspond to TRBD1 or TRBD2 (5 bases each). The V gene's germline CDR1 is MRHNA and CDR2 SNTAGT. The CDR3 has 15 residues. V dropped 6 bases and J dropped 4 bases, with 15 bases sitting between them. The CDR3 nucleotides read TGTGCCAGCAGCGGGACGCCGGGCGGCACCGGGGAGCTGTTTTTT. It is translated as CASSGTPGGTGELFF.

Here the CDR3 DNA reads TGCGCCAGCAGCCTACTAGGGACAGGGGCTGAAAAACTGTTTTTT. This codes for CASSLLGTGAEKLFF. The chain employs TRBV5-1 and TRBJ1-4; 10 positions agree with TRBD1. Germline CDR1 SGHRS, CDR2 YFSETQ. The V segment lost 4 bases and the J segment 7 bases; nucleotides outside the gene matches: 7. This CDR3 contains 15 residues.

This clonotype was counted a few times. The genes are TRBV7-6 and TRBJ1-1; D gene uncertain. Germline values: CDR1 SGHVS, CDR2 FNYEAQ. The V end lost 10 bases, the J end lost 0 bases, and 15 bases lay between the germline ends. This CDR3 comprises 14 residues. The CDR3 nucleotides are TGTGCCATCCGGAAATCGACGGTGAACACTGAAGCTTTCTTT. This encodes CAIRKSTVNTEAFF.

The chain combines TRBV5-6 with TRBJ2-5; 9 positions agree with TRBD1. V dropped 2 bases and J dropped 5; count of bases not matched to a gene: 1. The CDR3 spans 13 residues. CDR1 and CDR2 from the germline V gene are SGHDT and YYEEEE. CDR3 sequence reads: CASSFDRGETQYF. The CDR3 DNA follows: TGTGCCAGCAGCTTTGACAGGGGGGAGACCCAGTACTTC.

This clonotype has just a few counts. The genes are TRBV27 and TRBJ1-3; the D is unclear. The CDR3 contains 16 residues. CDR1 is MNHEY, CDR2 SMNVEV, per germline (reference sequence). V shed 6 bases and J shed 0 bases, with 15 bases lying between them. The DNA for the CDR3 is TGTGCCAGCAGCCTCGGGCCCCCTTCCTCTGGAAACACCATATATTTT. This encodes CASSLGPPSSGNTIYF.

V usage is TRBV2 and J usage is TRBJ1-2; D unresolved. The CDR3 is 16 residues long. The V and J ends lost 6 bases and 4 bases respectively, with 21 bases between them. The V gene's germline CDR1 is SNHLY and CDR2 FYNNEI. CDR3 sequence: CASRELYTGGSYGYTF. For the CDR3, the DNA is TGTGCCAGCAGGGAGTTGTATACGGGAGGGTCCTATGGCTACACCTTC.

The chain joins TRBV10-3 to TRBJ2-3, with TRBD2 as a possible D gene (6 bases). The CDR3 extends over 12 amino acids. Per germline, CDR1 ENHRY and CDR2 SYGVKD. The V and J ends lost 10 bases and 5 bases respectively, with 13 bases between them. The CDR3 nucleotides read TGTGCCACCTTAGCGGAGGGAGATACGCAGTATTTT. Translating it yields CATLAEGDTQYF.

The chain couples TRBV4-1 to TRBJ1-2, with no clear D. The germline gives CDR1 MGHRA, CDR2 YSYEKL. Between the trimmed V and J ends, which lost 7 bases and 8 bases, there was a span of 26 bases. The CDR3 length is 16 residues. The CDR3 sequence is CASTSLNVGSMLGYTF. In nucleotides, the CDR3 is TGCGCCAGCACCAGTTTAAACGTTGGCAGTATGCTCGGCTACACCTTC.

In its sample, this clonotype was seen many times. The chain carries TRBV7-8 and TRBJ2-5; D is perhaps TRBD1 (6 bases). Germline values: CDR1 SGHVS, CDR2 FQNEAQ. V lost 5 bases and J lost 3, with 13 bases in between. The CDR3 covers 14 residues. CDR3 in amino acids: CASSHLYREETQYF. The CDR3 coding sequence is TGTGCCAGCAGCCATCTGTACAGGGAAGAGACCCAGTACTTC.

This clonotype was seen at least ten times. The chain recombines TRBV7-6 with TRBJ2-7, with D perhaps TRBD1 (5 bases). Germline V gives CDR1 SGHVS, CDR2 FNYEAQ. V was cut by 1 base and J by 5 bases, with 12 bases left in between. This CDR3 region has 14 residues. The CDR3 DNA sequence: TGTGCCAGCAGCTTAGGCCAGGGTATTAACGAGCAGTACTTC. It is translated as CASSLGQGINEQYF.

The rearrangement links TRBV27 to TRBJ1-6, with TRBD1 matching over 9 bases. The CDR3 is made up of 15 amino acids. The J segment lost 10 bases and the V segment lost 8 bases, leaving 12 bases of the junction unmatched. CDR1 MNHEY and CDR2 SMNVEV come from the germline V gene (reference sequence). CDR3 residues: CASAEIGTGLSPLHF. The CDR3 DNA reads as TGTGCCAGCGCCGAAATCGGGACAGGGTTATCACCCCTCCACTTT.

This clonotype was counted only a few times. V is TRBV2 and J is TRBJ1-5, with 7 nucleotides matching TRBD1. Per the germline V gene, CDR1 is SNHLY and CDR2 is FYNNEI. J was trimmed by 3 bases and V by 9 bases; bases with no gene match: 8. This CDR3 is 14 amino acids long. The CDR3 coding sequence is TGTGCCAGTCAACAGGGGACGTCCAATCAGCCCCAGCATTTT. Amino acids: CASQQGTSNQPQHF.

This clonotype was counted many times. V and J are TRBV20-1 and TRBJ2-1; 9 bases line up with TRBD2. The CDR3 consists of 15 residues. The J segment lost 8 bases and the V segment lost 0 bases, leaving 8 bases of the junction unmatched. Germline V gene sequence: CDR1 DFQATT, CDR2 SNEGSKA (reference sequence). CDR3 bases: TGCAGTGCTAGAGATCGGAGCGGGAGGTGGGATGAGCAGTTCTTC. Translated: CSARDRSGRWDEQFF.

The V call is TRBV2, the J call TRBJ2-1; D call uncertain. Trimming removed 1 base at V and 0 bases at J, with 7 bases between. This CDR3 has 15 amino acids. Germline V gene sequence: CDR1 SNHLY, CDR2 FYNNEI. The CDR3 DNA is TGTGCCAGCAGTGAAGAGGCAAGCTCCTACAATGAGCAGTTCTTC. Translated: CASSEEASSYNEQFF. Variable domain in full (rest from reference TRBV2 and TRBJ2-1): EPEVTQTPSHQVTQMGQEVILRCVPISNHLYFYWYRQILGQKVEFLVSFYNNEISEKSEIFDDQFSVERPDGSNFTLKIRSTKLEDSAMYFCASSEEASSYNEQFFGPGTRLTVL.

The V call is TRBV12-3 or TRBV12-4, the J call TRBJ2-1; D remains ambiguous. The germline V and J ends were trimmed by 1 base and 7 bases, with 17 bases remaining between them. This CDR3 is built from 16 residues. The CDR3 region is CASSLGFGPPLNEQFF. For the CDR3, the DNA is TGTGCCAGCAGTTTAGGCTTTGGACCCCCTTTGAATGAGCAGTTCTTC.

This clonotype was seen at least ten times. This rearrangement joins TRBV20-1 to TRBJ2-2; D not resolved. The germline V and J ends were trimmed by 3 bases and 2 bases, with 13 bases remaining between them. The CDR3 spans 15 residues. Germline CDR1 and CDR2: DFQATT and SNEGSKA (reference sequence). This chain's CDR3 is CSASDAVTNTGELFF. In nucleotides, the CDR3 is TGCAGTGCTAGCGATGCGGTGACTAACACCGGGGAGCTGTTTTTT.

The V and J genes are TRBV30 and TRBJ1-2, with 8 bases aligning to TRBD1. In germline, CDR1 is GTSNPN, CDR2 SVGIG (reference sequence). The CDR3 totals 14 residues. V was pared by 5 bases and J by 4 bases, with 9 bases of the junction left unmatched. CDR3 residues: CAWGITGGAYGYTF. The CDR3 DNA follows: TGTGCCTGGGGCATAACAGGGGGAGCCTATGGCTACACCTTC.

In its sample, this clonotype was seen many times. This rearrangement joins TRBV27 to TRBJ2-5; perhaps TRBD2 as D (5 bases). Per the germline V gene, CDR1 is MNHEY and CDR2 is SMNVEV (reference sequence). CDR3 length equals 17 residues. The V and J ends lost 5 bases and 0 bases respectively, with 19 bases between them. CDR3 bases: TGTGCCAGCAGTCCACTCGTAGGGAGCGGTTACCAAGAGACCCAGTACTTC. It specifies CASSPLVGSGYQETQYF.

This clonotype has at least ten counts. The V gene is TRBV2, the J gene TRBJ1-1; D is unclear. V lost 8 bases and J lost 3, with 13 bases in between. Germline V gene lookup returns CDR1 SNHLY and CDR2 FYNNEI. This CDR3 spans 13 amino acids. The CDR3 protein is CASGGERDTEAFF. Here the CDR3 DNA reads TGTGCCAGCGGAGGCGAGAGGGACACTGAAGCTTTCTTT. The full variable domain, with the rest looked up from reference TRBV2 and TRBJ1-1, is EPEVTQTPSHQVTQMGQEVILRCVPISNHLYFYWYRQILGQKVEFLVSFYNNEISEKSEIFDDQFSVERPDGSNFTLKIRSTKLEDSAMYFCASGGERDTEAFFGQGTRLTVV.

The chain employs TRBV30 and TRBJ1-5, with D tentatively TRBD1 (5 bases). The CDR3 has 14 amino acids. V was cut by 5 bases and J by 1 base, with 12 bases left in between. Germline CDR1 is GTSNPN and CDR2 is SVGIG (reference sequence). The CDR3 region is CAWQTASSNQPQHF. The CDR3 nucleotides are TGTGCCTGGCAGACAGCGTCCAGCAATCAGCCCCAGCATTTT.

This clonotype was counted many times. One junction end does not reproduce the germline sequence, and a read error may be involved. The J gene is TRBJ2-1, the V gene TRBV2; the D is unclear. Germline lookup yields CDR1 SNHLY and CDR2 FYNNEI. The CDR3 extends over 10 amino acids. The CDR3 is CASSYDEQFF. The DNA for the CDR3 is TGTGCCAGCAGCTACGATGAGCAGTTCTTC.

This clonotype was found many times. This sequence joins TRBV7-9 and TRBJ2-7, with a weak D call TRBD1 (6 bases). Germline V gene sequence: CDR1 SEHNR, CDR2 FQNEAQ (reference sequence). The CDR3 totals 15 residues. V lost 5 bases and J lost 2, with 16 bases in between. The CDR3 DNA is TGTGCCAGCAGCCCAGGGGACACTGGAACCTACGAGCAGTACTTC. Protein sequence: CASSPGDTGTYEQYF.

This clonotype was recorded at least ten times. V and J are TRBV24-1 and TRBJ2-1; weak D call: TRBD1 (5 bases). V was trimmed by 1 base and J by 6 bases, leaving 12 bases between them. Germline CDR1 and CDR2: KGHDR and SFDVKD. The CDR3 loop spans 15 amino acids. CDR3: CATSDLQDDGNEQFF. In DNA form, the CDR3 reads TGTGCCACCAGTGATTTACAGGACGACGGCAATGAGCAGTTCTTC.

This clonotype was counted ten times or more. This rearrangement joins TRBV7-9 to TRBJ2-7; the D is unclear. CDR3 length equals 13 residues. Germline-derived CDR1 and CDR2 are SEHNR and FQNEAQ (reference sequence). The V end was cut by 5 bases, the J end by 3 bases, with 11 bases between. The CDR3 coding sequence is TGTGCCAGCAGCCCGGCGGCAGGCTACGAGCAGTACTTC. It specifies CASSPAAGYEQYF.

There are many counts of this clonotype. This rearrangement joins TRBV5-5 to TRBJ1-4; D uncertain. Looked up from germline, CDR1 is SGHKS and CDR2 is YYEKEE (reference sequence). V lost 5 bases and J 0 bases, leaving 11 bases between the germline ends. The CDR3 covers 15 residues. CDR3 bases: TGTGCCAGCAGGACCGGCGGAGCAACTAATGAAAAACTGTTTTTT. Translating it yields CASRTGGATNEKLFF.

This clonotype was seen many times. The chain uses TRBV6-2 or TRBV6-3 and TRBJ2-2; tentatively, D is TRBD1 (5 bases). V was clipped by 8 bases and J by 5 bases, with 12 bases between them. Per the germline V gene, CDR1 is MNHEY and CDR2 is SVGEGT. CDR3 length: 13 residues. CDR3 coding DNA: TGTGCCAGCGGAACCCAGGGTACCGGGGAGCTGTTTTTT. Its protein product is CASGTQGTGELFF.

The V and J genes are TRBV19 and TRBJ2-1; 8 bases align to TRBD2. The CDR3 runs to 15 residues. Looked up from germline, CDR1 is LNHDA and CDR2 is SQIVND (reference sequence). V dropped 3 bases and J dropped 6; count of bases not matched to a gene: 7. CDR3 region: CASSISQREFNEQFF. The CDR3 DNA is TGTGCCAGTAGTATTTCCCAGCGGGAGTTCAATGAGCAGTTCTTC.